This TCR beta chain was obtained from a study of T cell changes during pregnancy in multiple sclerosis. Sequenced by immunoSEQ multiplex PCR; TCRdb stores in-frame clones only, minus some. The table lists about 79,000 clones, over 85% of them singletons. The CDR3 sequence is 17 residues long. Trimming at V came to 7 bases and at J to 1 base, leaving 15 bases not matched to a gene. Germline loops: CDR1 SNHLY, CDR2 FYNNEI. The TCR comes from a female donor in good health, enrolled as a control in a pregnancy study. This specimen was peripheral blood, taken in the second trimester of pregnancy. The chain couples TRBV2 to TRBJ2-7; 8 nucleotides agree with TRBD2. CDR3 region: CASTKTGGARRSYEQYF. CDR3 coding DNA: TGTGCCAGCACAAAAACCGGGGGGGCCCGACGATCCTACGAGCAGTACTTC.